Reported below is one TCR beta chain. The antigen is undetermined. The data stem from a study of cytomegalovirus exposure and HLA in healthy donors. Whole-study context: Previous work identified around 120 million unique TCR beta sequences from around 180 million T cells. Approximately 80 million unique TCRs, all from HLA-typed donors, were included in an early release of the data.

PCR primers comprised 60 Vbeta and 13 Jbeta primers. Clones were sequenced by immunoSEQ multiplex PCR, and TCRdb holds only the in-frame ones, with some missing. In the table there are 150,000 to 200,000 clones, roughly 85% of which are singletons. This CDR3 contains 14 residues. Germline CDR1 and CDR2: MDHEN and SYDVKM. V shed 7 bases and J shed 0 bases, with 9 bases lying between them. Whole-study results and caveats: The authors enumerated 150 to 200 TCR beta chains as linked to cytomegalovirus. Later analysis suggested most CMV-associated TCR beta chains were HLA-restricted.

This clonotype was obtained from a woman between 45 and 60 years old in good health and CMV-seronegative. The V call is TRBV28, the J call TRBJ1-4; D not certain. Sequencing was carried out using PBMCs. This CDR3 reads CASIPSTTNEKLFF. The CDR3 DNA reads TGTGCCAGCATCCCCAGTACAACTAATGAAAAACTGTTTTTT.